This T cell receptor (beta chain) stems from a study of cytomegalovirus exposure and HLA in healthy donors. Findings of the study overall: In an earlier analysis, most TCR beta V segments were productive about 87% or about 30% of the time. Cytomegalovirus association was assigned to 170 or so TCR beta chains.

Researchers ran the PCR with 60 Vbeta and 13 Jbeta primers. Method: immunoSEQ multiplex PCR; TCRdb's copy keeps in-frame clones and lacks some. The sample contains over 150,000 clones, approximately 62% of which appear only once. This CDR3 comprises 17 residues. The germline CDR1 and CDR2 sequences are LGHNT and FRNRAP. V lost 6 bases to trimming and J lost 0 bases; unmatched junction nucleotides: 8. On this clone: Its target is unknown.

This receptor was obtained from a man aged 50 to 59 in good health and CMV-seronegative. Sample: PBMCs. The V call is TRBV12-5, the J call TRBJ2-2; 9 bases are a match to TRBD1. In nucleotides, the CDR3 is TGTGCTAGTGGCCGCGTGACAGGGGGGCCGAACACCGGGGAGCTGTTTTTT. This codes for CASGRVTGGPNTGELFF.